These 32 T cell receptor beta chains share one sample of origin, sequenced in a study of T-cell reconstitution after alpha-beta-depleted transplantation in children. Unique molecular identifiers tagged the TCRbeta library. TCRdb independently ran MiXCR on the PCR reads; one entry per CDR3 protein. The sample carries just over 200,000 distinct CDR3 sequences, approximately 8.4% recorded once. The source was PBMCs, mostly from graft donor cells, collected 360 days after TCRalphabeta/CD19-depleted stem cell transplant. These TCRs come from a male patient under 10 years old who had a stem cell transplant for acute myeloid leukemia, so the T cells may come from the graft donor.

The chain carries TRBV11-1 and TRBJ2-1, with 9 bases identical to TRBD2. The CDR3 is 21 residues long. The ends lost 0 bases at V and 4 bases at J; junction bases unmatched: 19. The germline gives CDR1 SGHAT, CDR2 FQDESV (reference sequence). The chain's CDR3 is CASSLALLLAGVGSIYNEQFF. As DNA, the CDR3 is TGTGCCAGCAGCTTAGCGCTGTTATTAGCGGGAGTAGGATCCATATACAATGAGCAGTTCTTC.

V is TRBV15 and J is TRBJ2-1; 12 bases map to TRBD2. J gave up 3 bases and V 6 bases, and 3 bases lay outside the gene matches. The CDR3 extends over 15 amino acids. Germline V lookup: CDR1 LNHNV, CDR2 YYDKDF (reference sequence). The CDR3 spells CATSRTSGDYNEQFF. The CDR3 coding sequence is TGTGCCACCAGTAGGACTAGCGGGGACTACAATGAGCAGTTCTTC.

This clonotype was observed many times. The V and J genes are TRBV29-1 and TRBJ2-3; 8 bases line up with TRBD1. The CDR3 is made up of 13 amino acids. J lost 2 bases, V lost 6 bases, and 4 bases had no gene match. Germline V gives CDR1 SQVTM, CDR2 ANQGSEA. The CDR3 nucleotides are TGCAGCGTAGGGACAGGTCTCACAGATACGCAGTATTTT. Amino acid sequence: CSVGTGLTDTQYF.

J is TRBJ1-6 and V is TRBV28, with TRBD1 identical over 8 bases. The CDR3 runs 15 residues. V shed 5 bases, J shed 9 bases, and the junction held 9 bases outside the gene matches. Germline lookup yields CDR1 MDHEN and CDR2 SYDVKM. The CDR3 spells CASSLRDRFFSPLHF. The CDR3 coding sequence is TGTGCCAGCAGTCTCCGGGACAGGTTTTTTTCACCCCTCCACTTT. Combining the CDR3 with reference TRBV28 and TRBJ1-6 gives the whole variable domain DVKVTQSSRYLVKRTGEKVFLECVQDMDHENMFWYRQDPGLGLRLIYFSYDVKMKEKGDIPEGYSVSREKKERFSLILESASTNQTSMYLCASSLRDRFFSPLHFGNGTRLTVT.

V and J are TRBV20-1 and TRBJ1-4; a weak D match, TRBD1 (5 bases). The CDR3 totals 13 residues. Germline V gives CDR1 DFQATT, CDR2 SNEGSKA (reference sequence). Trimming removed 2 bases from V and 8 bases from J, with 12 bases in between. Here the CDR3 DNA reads TGCAGTGCTAGACTTGGGACGGAAGAAAAACTGTTTTTT. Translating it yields CSARLGTEEKLFF.

In nucleotides, the CDR3 is TGTGCCAGCAGCAGCCGGGACTTCACAGATACGCAGTATTTT. Its translation is CASSSRDFTDTQYF. The rearrangement joins TRBV7-9 to TRBJ2-3, with D possibly matching TRBD2 (6 bases). This CDR3 spans 14 amino acids. Trimming left V 5 bases short and J 2 bases short, with 11 bases between. Germline V gene data show CDR1 as SEHNR and CDR2 as FQNEAQ (reference sequence).

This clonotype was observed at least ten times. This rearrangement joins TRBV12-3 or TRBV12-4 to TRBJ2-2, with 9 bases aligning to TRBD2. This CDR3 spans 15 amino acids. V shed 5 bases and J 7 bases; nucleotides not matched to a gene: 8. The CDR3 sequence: CASSLGLAFSGELFF. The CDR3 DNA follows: TGTGCCAGCAGTCTAGGACTAGCGTTCAGCGGGGAGCTGTTTTTT.

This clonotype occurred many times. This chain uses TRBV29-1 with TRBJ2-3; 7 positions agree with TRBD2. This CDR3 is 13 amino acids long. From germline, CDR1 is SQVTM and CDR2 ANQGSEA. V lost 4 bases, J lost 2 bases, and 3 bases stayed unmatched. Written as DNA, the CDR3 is TGCAGCGTTGGGCGGGACTACACAGATACGCAGTATTTT. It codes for CSVGRDYTDTQYF.

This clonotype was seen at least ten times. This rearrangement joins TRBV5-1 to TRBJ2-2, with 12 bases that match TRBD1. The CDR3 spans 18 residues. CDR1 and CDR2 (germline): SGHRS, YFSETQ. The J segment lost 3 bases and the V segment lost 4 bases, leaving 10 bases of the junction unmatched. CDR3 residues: CASSMNRDRGRDTGELFF. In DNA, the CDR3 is TGCGCCAGCAGCATGAACCGGGACAGGGGGCGAGACACCGGGGAGCTGTTTTTT.

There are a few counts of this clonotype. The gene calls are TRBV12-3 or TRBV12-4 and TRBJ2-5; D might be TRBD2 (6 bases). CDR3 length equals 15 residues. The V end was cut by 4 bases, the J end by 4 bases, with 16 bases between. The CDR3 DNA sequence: TGTGCCAGCAGTTCCCCGACCTTGGGGGGAGAGACCCAGTACTTC. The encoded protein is CASSSPTLGGETQYF.

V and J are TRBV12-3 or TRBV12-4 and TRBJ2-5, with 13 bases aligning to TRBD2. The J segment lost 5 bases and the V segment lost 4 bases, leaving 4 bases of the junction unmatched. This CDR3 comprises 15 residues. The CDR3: CASSSGLAGVETQYF. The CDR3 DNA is TGTGCCAGCAGTTCCGGACTAGCGGGAGTTGAGACCCAGTACTTC.

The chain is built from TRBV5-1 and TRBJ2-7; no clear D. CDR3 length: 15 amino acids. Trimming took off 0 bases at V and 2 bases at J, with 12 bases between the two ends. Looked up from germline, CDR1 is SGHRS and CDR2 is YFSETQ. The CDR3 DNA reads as TGCGCCAGCAGCTTGGTTGTTGACGCTCCCTACGAGCAGTACTTC. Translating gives CASSLVVDAPYEQYF.

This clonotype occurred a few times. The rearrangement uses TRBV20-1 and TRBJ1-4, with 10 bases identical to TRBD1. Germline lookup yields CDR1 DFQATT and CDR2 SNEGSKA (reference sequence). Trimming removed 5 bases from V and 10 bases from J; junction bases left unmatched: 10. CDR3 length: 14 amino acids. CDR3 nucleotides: TGCAGTGCTCTACCGGGACAGGGGTTCGGAAAACTGTTTTTT. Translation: CSALPGQGFGKLFF.

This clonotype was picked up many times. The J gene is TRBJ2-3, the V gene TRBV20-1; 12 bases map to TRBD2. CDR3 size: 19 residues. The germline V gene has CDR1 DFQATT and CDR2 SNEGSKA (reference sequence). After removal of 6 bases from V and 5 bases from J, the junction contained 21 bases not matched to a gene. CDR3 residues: CSALGGLAGGPRLVDTQYF. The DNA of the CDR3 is TGCAGTGCCCTAGGAGGGCTAGCGGGAGGGCCGAGGCTAGTAGATACGCAGTATTTT.

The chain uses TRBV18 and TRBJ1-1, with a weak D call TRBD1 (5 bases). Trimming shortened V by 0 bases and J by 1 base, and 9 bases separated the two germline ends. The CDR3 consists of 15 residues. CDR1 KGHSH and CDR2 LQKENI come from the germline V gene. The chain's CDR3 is CASSPPGRANTEAFF. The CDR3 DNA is TGTGCCAGCTCACCACCGGGACGGGCGAACACTGAAGCTTTCTTT.

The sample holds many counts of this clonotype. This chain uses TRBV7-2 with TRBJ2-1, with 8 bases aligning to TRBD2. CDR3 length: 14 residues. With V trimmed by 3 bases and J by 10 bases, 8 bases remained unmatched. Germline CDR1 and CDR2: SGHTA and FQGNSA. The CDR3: CASSLTVAGREQFF. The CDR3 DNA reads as TGTGCCAGCAGCTTGACCGTAGCGGGAAGGGAGCAGTTCTTC.

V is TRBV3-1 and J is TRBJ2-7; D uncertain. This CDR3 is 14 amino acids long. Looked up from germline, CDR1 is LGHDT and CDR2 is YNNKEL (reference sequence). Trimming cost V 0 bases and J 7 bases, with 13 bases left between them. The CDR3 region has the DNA TGTGCCAGCAGCCAAGATAGGGCAGGCTGGGAGCAGTACTTC. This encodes CASSQDRAGWEQYF.

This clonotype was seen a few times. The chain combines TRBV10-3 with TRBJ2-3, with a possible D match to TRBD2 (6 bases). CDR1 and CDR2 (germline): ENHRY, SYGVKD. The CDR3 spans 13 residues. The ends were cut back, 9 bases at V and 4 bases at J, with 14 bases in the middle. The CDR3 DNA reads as TGTGCCATGGGGACGGGAGCAGCAGATACGCAGTATTTT. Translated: CAMGTGAADTQYF.

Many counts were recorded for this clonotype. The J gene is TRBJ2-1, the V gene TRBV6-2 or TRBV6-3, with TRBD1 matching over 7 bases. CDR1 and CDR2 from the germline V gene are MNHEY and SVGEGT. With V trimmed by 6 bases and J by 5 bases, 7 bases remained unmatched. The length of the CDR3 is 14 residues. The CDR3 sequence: CASRLDRINNEQFF. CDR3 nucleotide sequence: TGTGCCAGCAGATTGGACAGGATTAACAATGAGCAGTTCTTC.

The CDR3 coding sequence is TGCGCCAGCAGCCAATGGACAGGGACCTACGAGCAGTACTTC. Amino acid sequence: CASSQWTGTYEQYF. V gene TRBV5-1 combines with J gene TRBJ2-7, with 8 bases aligning to TRBD1. The J segment lost 2 bases and the V segment lost 4 bases, leaving 5 bases of the junction unmatched. The CDR3 is 14 residues long. Germline V gene sequence: CDR1 SGHRS, CDR2 YFSETQ.

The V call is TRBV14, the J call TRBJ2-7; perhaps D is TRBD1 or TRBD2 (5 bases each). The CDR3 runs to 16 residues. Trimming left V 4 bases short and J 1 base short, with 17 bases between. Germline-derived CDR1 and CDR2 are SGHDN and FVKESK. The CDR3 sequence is CASSPPLGRRSYEQYF. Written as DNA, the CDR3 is TGTGCCAGCAGCCCCCCTCTGGGACGTAGATCCTACGAGCAGTACTTC. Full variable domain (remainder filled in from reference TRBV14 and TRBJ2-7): EAGVTQFPSHSVIEKGQTVTLRCDPISGHDNLYWYRRVMGKEIKFLLHFVKESKQDESGMPNNRFLAERTGGTYSTLKVQPAELEDSGVYFCASSPPLGRRSYEQYFGPGTRLTVT.

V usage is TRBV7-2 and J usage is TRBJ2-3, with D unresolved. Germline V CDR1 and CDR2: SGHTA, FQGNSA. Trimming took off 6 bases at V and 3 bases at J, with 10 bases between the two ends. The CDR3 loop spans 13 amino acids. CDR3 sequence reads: CASSSRMTDTQYF. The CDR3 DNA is TGTGCCAGCAGTTCCAGGATGACAGATACGCAGTATTTT.

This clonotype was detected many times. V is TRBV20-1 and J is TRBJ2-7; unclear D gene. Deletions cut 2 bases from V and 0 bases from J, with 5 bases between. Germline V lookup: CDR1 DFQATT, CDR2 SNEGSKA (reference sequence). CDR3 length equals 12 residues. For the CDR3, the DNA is TGCAGTGCTAGACGGACCTCCTACGAGCAGTACTTC. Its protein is CSARRTSYEQYF.

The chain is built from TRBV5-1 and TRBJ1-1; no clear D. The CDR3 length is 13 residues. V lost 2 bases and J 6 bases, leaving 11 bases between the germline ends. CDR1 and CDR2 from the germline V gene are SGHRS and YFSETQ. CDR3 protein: CASSFKEGSEAFF. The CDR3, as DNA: TGCGCCAGCAGCTTTAAAGAGGGTTCTGAAGCTTTCTTT.

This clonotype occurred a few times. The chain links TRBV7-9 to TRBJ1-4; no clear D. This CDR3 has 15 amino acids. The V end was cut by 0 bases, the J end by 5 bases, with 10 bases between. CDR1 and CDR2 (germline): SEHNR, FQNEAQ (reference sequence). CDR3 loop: CASSLAAGRNEKLFF. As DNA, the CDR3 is TGTGCCAGCAGCTTAGCGGCAGGCCGAAATGAAAAACTGTTTTTT.

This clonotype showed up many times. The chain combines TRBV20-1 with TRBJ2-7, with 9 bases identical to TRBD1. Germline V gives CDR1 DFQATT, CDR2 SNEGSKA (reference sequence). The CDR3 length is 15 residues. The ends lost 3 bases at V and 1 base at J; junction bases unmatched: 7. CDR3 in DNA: TGCAGTGCTAGTCAAGGGACAGGGCCTTCCTACGAGCAGTACTTC. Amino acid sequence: CSASQGTGPSYEQYF.

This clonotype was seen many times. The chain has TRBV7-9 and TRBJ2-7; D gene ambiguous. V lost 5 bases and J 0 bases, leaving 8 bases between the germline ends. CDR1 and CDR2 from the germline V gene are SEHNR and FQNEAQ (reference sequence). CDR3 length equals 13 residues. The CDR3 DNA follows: TGTGCCAGCAGCCCCGGTGACTCCTACGAGCAGTACGTC. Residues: CASSPGDSYEQYV.

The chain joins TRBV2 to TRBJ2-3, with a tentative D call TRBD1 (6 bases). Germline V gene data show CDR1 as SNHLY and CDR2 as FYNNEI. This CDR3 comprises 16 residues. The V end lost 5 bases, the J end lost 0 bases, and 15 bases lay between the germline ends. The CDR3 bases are TGTGCCAGCAGTACCCAGGGGAAGACCAGCACAGATACGCAGTATTTT. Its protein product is CASSTQGKTSTDTQYF.

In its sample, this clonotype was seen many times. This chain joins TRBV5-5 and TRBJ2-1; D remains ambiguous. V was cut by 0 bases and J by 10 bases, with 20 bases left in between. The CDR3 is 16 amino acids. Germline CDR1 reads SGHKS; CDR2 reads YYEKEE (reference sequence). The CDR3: CASSLVPVVTAGEQFF. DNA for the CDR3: TGTGCCAGCAGCTTGGTCCCAGTAGTGACGGCTGGGGAGCAGTTCTTC.

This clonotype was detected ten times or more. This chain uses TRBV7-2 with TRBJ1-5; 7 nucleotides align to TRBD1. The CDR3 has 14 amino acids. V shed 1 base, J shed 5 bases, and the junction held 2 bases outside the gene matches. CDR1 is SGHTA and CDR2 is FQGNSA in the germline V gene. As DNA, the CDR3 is TGTGCCAGCAGCTTAGACAGGGGCGATCAGCCCCAGCATTTT. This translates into CASSLDRGDQPQHF.

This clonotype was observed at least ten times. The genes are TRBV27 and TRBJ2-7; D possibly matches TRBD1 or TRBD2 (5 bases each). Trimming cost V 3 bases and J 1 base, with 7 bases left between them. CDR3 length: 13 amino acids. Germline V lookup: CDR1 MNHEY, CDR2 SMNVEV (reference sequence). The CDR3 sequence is CASSLGDSYEQYF. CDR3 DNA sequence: TGTGCCAGCAGTTTGGGGGATTCCTACGAGCAGTACTTC.

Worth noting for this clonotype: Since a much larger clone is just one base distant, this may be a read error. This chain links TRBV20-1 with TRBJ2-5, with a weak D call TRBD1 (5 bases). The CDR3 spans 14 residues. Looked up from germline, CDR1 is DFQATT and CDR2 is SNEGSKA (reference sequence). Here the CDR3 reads CGARPQTVQETQYF. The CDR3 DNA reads TGCGGTGCTAGACCTCAGACAGTCCAAGAGACCCAGTACTTC.